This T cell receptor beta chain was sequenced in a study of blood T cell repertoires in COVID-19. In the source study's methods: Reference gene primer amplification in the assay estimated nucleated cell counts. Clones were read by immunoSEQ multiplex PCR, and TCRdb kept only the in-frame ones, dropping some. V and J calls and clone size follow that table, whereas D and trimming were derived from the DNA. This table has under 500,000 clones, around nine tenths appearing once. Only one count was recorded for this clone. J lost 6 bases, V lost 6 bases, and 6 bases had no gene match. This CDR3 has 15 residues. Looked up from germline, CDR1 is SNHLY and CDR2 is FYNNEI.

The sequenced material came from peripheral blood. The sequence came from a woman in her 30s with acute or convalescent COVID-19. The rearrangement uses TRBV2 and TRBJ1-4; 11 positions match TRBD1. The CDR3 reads CASRARTGGHEKLFF. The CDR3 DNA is TGTGCCAGCAGAGCCAGGACAGGGGGCCATGAAAAACTGTTTTTT.